The 7 T cell receptor beta chains given below trace back to one sample, sequenced in a study of blood T cell repertoires in COVID-19. Assay used: immunoSEQ multiplex PCR; TCRdb lists only in-frame clones, some missing. Here the sample spans tens of thousands of clones, 80% to 90% being singletons. Sequenced: peripheral blood. These receptors were collected from a middle-aged man with acute or convalescent COVID-19.

This sequence joins TRBV7-3 and TRBJ2-2; D remains ambiguous. Germline assignment: CDR1 SGHTA and CDR2 FQGTGA. The CDR3 runs 13 residues. V was trimmed by 3 bases and J by 4 bases, leaving 6 bases between them. As DNA, the CDR3 is TGTGCCAGCAGCTTGAGAAGCACCGGGGAGCTGTTTTTT. It yields the protein CASSLRSTGELFF. The complete variable domain, with remaining parts taken from reference TRBV7-3 and TRBJ2-2, reads GAGVSQTPSNKVTEKGKYVELRCDPISGHTALYWYRQSLGQGPEFLIYFQGTGAADDSGLPNDRFFAVRPEGSVSTLKIQRTERGDSAVYLCASSLRSTGELFFGEGSRLTVL.

The chain combines TRBV4-2 with TRBJ2-7, with 11 bases fitting TRBD2. Germline CDR1 reads LGHNA; CDR2 reads YNFKEQ. The CDR3 is made up of 18 amino acids. V lost 5 bases, J lost 2 bases, and 14 bases stayed unmatched. CDR3 region: CASSITFIGTSGTYEQYF. CDR3 nucleotide sequence: TGTGCCAGCAGCATCACTTTCATCGGGACTAGCGGTACCTACGAGCAGTACTTC.

The chain recombines TRBV6-5 with TRBJ1-5, with D possibly matching TRBD1 (5 bases). The CDR3 has 13 amino acids. The germline V gene encodes CDR1 MNHEY and CDR2 SVGAGI. Trimming shortened V by 8 bases and J by 5 bases, and 13 bases separated the two germline ends. The CDR3, as DNA: TGTGCCAGCTTGCAACAGGACGATCAGCCCCAGCATTTT. Amino acid sequence: CASLQQDDQPQHF.

This sequence joins TRBV5-5 and TRBJ2-3; 7 positions match TRBD1. Trimming at V came to 4 bases and at J to 0 bases, leaving 5 bases not matched to a gene. Germline CDR1 reads SGHKS; CDR2 reads YYEKEE (reference sequence). The CDR3 length is 15 residues. CDR3 loop: CASSRGTDSTDTQYF. The CDR3 DNA sequence: TGTGCCAGCAGCCGAGGGACAGATAGCACAGATACGCAGTATTTT.

CDR3 nucleotides: TGCGCCAGCAGCTTGGTATCTGGGGCCGGATCCTACGAGCAGTACTTC. It translates to CASSLVSGAGSYEQYF. This sequence joins TRBV5-1 and TRBJ2-7, with TRBD1 as a possible D gene (5 bases). CDR1 and CDR2 (germline): SGHRS, YFSETQ. V lost 0 bases, J lost 1 base, and 14 bases lay in between. This CDR3 region has 16 residues.

V and J are TRBV12-3 or TRBV12-4 and TRBJ1-3, with a tentative D call TRBD1 (6 bases). V lost 7 bases, J lost 7 bases, and 11 bases lay in between. CDR3 length equals 12 residues. The CDR3: CASTLGANTIYF. The CDR3 nucleotides read TGTGCCAGCACCCTGGGGGCGAACACCATATATTTT.

The sample holds one count of this clone. J is TRBJ1-2 and V is TRBV28; no firm D call. V lost 8 bases and J lost 0, with 7 bases in between. Per the germline V gene, CDR1 is MDHEN and CDR2 is SYDVKM. The CDR3 has 12 amino acids. The CDR3 nucleotides are TGTGCCAGCCAAGCCTCTAACTATGGCTACACCTTC. This translates into CASQASNYGYTF.